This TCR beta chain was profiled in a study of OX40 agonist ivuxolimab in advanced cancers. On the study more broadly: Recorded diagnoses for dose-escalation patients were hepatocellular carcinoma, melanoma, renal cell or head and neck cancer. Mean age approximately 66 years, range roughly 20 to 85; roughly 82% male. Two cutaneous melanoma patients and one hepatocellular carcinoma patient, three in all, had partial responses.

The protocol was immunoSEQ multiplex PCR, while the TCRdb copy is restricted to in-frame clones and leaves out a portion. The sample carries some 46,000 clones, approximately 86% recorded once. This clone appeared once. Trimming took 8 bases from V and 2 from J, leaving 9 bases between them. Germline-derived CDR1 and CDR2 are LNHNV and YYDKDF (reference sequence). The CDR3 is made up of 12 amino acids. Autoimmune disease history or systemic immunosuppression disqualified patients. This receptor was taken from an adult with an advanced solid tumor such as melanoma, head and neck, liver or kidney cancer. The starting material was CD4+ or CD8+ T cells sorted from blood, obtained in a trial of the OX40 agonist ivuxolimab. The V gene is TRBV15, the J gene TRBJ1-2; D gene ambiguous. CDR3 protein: CATGPGNYGYTF. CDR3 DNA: TGTGCCACCGGGCCGGGCAACTATGGCTACACCTTC.